This TCR beta chain appears in the sequencing data of a study of CD8 T cells in ankylosing spondylitis (dated by TCRdb to the late 2010s). General notes on the study: The study profiled T cell receptor beta repertoires in healthy donors and ankylosing spondylitis patients to find disease-linked TCR variants. In total, the full study cohort was made up of roughly 110 healthy donors and 25 to 30 ankylosing spondylitis patients. Peripheral blood was sampled, and synovial fluid was also collected from ankylosing spondylitis patients.

The paper as a whole reports these results and caveats: Some TCR beta motif variants had previously been reported in synovial fluid and blood of reactive arthritis patients, which suggested common disease-initiation mechanisms. According to the report, matched synovial fluid samples from ankylosing spondylitis patients were significantly enriched for the disease-linked clones. A TCR beta motif of 7 or 8 highly homologous amino acid variants appeared characteristic of blood from ankylosing spondylitis patients. The disease-linked clones showed a CD8+ phenotype and occurred at relatively low frequencies in peripheral blood.

TCRdb shows the sequencer as Illumina HiSeq 2500. TCR beta libraries were prepared by quantitative 5'-RACE with molecular barcodes. As for the original processing: To identify disease-linked TCR variants, a new computational method was used, one built on a probabilistic model of VDJ rearrangement. TCRdb reran the public reads through fastp at Q25 and MiXCR, keeping productive beta chains. Identical CDR3 proteins give one entry, which carries the most common genes and DNA. The V and J calls come from TCRdb's annotation, not from the publication. In all, the sample holds about 300,000 distinct CDR3 sequences, and approximately 10% of those were seen once. About 10% of the sample belongs to the ten largest clones. The CDR3 covers 16 residues, taking in both the cysteine and the phenylalanine. The retained sequence is limited to the CDR3, 48 bases, with the frame set at the first base. As encoded in the germline V gene, CDR1 is LGHNA while CDR2 is YNFKEQ. V is clipped by 0 bases and J by 0 bases, and the sequence between their germline boundaries is 9 bases long.

This clonotype was counted many times. The antigen this receptor binds is unknown. No quality values exist for individual bases; no much larger clone is one base distant. The sample comprised blood, either unsorted or a sorted T cell fraction (not recorded which). The chain is assembled from TRBV4-2 and TRBJ1-3; no D gene can be assigned with confidence. This receptor was obtained from a female donor with ankylosing spondylitis or in good health (not recorded which). The DNA sequence reads TGTGCCAGCAGCCAAGAACGTGCAAACTCTGGAAACACCATATATTTT. Translated, this is CASSQERANSGNTIYF.